The present T cell receptor beta chain was sequenced within a study of blood T cell repertoires in COVID-19. Clones were sequenced by immunoSEQ multiplex PCR, and TCRdb holds only the in-frame ones, with some missing. Altogether some 400,000 clones are present, just over 90% being singletons, with the ten largest covering 0.86%. The CDR3 runs to 14 residues. Germline V CDR1 and CDR2: SEHNR, FQNEAQ (reference sequence). V was trimmed by 3 bases and J by 5 bases, leaving 10 bases between them. V is TRBV7-9 and J is TRBJ1-4; D unresolved. The sequenced sample consisted of PBMCs or T cells enriched from blood (not recorded which). The TCR comes from a woman aged 40 to 50 who had been exposed to COVID-19. CDR3 sequence (DNA): TGTGCCAGCAGCTTCAGGTCTGGCAATGAAAAACTGTTTTTT. Its protein product is CASSFRSGNEKLFF.